This T cell receptor beta chain came from a study of technical replicates of blood from a handful of donors. With 3 bases removed from V and 4 bases from J, the gap between germline ends came to 13 bases. Per the germline V gene, CDR1 is SGHDT and CDR2 is YYEEEE. The CDR3 is 14 amino acids. The sample holds one count of this clone. Profiling relied on immunoSEQ multiplex PCR, and the TCRdb table lists in-frame clones only, not all of them. The table has under 75,000 clones, around 93% seen once; the top ten hold about 4.5%. Sequenced sample: PBMCs. The V and J genes are TRBV5-6 and TRBJ1-1; D gene unclear. This TCR was recovered from a human donor in good health. Some clones in this sample may be carry-over from other donors' samples. The CDR3 sequence: CASSYRGVGTEAFF. The CDR3 DNA reads as TGTGCCAGCAGCTATAGAGGAGTCGGCACTGAAGCTTTCTTT. The full variable domain, its missing parts supplied by reference TRBV5-6 and TRBJ1-1, is DAGVTQSPTHLIKTRGQQVTLRCSPKSGHDTVSWYQQALGQGPQFIFQYYEEEERQRGNFPDRFSGHQFPNYSSELNVNALLLGDSALYLCASSYRGVGTEAFFGQGTRLTVV.